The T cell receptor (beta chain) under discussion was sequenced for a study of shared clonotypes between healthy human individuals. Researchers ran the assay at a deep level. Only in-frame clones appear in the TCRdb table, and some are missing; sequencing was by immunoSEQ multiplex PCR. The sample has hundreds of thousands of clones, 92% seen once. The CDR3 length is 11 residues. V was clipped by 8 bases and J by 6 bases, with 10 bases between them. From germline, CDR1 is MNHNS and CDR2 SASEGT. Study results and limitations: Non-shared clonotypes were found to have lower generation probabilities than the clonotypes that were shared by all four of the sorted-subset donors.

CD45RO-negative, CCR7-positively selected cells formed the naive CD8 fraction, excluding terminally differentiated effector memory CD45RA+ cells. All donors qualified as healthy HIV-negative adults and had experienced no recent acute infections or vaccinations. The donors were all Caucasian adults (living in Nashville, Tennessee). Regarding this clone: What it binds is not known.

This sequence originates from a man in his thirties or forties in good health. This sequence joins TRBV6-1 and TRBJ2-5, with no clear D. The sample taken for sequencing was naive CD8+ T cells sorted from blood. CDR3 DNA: TGTGCCAGCCGTGGCGGACAGACCCAGTACTTC. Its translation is CASRGGQTQYF.